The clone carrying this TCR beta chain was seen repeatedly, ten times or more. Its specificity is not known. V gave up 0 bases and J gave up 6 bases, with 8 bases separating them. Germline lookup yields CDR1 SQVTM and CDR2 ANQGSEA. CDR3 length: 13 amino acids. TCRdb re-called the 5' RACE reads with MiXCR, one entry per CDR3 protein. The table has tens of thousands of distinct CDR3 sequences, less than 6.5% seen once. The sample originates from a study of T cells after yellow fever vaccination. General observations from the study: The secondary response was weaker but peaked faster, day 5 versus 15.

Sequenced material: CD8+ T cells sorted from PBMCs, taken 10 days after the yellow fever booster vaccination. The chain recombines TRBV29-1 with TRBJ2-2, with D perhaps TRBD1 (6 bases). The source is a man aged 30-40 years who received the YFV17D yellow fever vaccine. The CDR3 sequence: CSVEDRTAGELFF. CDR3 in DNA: TGCAGCGTTGAAGATCGGACAGCCGGGGAGCTGTTTTTT.